The next 26 T cell receptor beta chains were all read from a single sample in a study of human T cells and chemical hapten exposure. Time point indicated: patch test 3, about 24 weeks after DPC sensitization. Treatment given: therapeutic diphenylcyclopropenone sensitization with weekly scalp DPC. TCRdb re-analysed the RACE reads in MiXCR, keeping a single row per CDR3 protein. The sample consists of roughly 100,000 distinct CDR3 sequences, roughly a third of them appearing once. Sequencing was performed on whole blood, taken in connection with sensitization to the hapten diphenylcyclopropenone (DPC). The receptors here all came from a man between 35 and 55 years old with alopecia areata. Some clones in this sample may be carry-over from other donors' samples.

The genes are TRBV24-1 and TRBJ2-1, with TRBD2 identical over 16 bases. J was trimmed by 8 bases and V by 8 bases; bases with no gene match: 20. CDR1 is KGHDR, CDR2 SFDVKD, per germline. The CDR3 has 20 residues. The CDR3 loop reads CATTAPGTSGRASNSDEQFF. In nucleotides, the CDR3 is TGTGCCACCACCGCCCCCGGGACTAGCGGGAGGGCCTCCAATTCCGATGAGCAGTTCTTC.

The gene calls are TRBV29-1 and TRBJ2-7, with a possible D match to TRBD2 (6 bases). Trimming shortened V by 3 bases and J by 13 bases, and 19 bases separated the two germline ends. There are 12 residues in the CDR3. Per the germline V gene, CDR1 is SQVTM and CDR2 is ANQGSEA. This chain's CDR3 is CSVDPGGPRRYF. In DNA, the CDR3 is TGCAGCGTTGACCCCGGGGGACCCAGGCGATACTTC.

The chain recombines TRBV6-1 with TRBJ2-5; a weak D match, TRBD2 (6 bases). Germline CDR1 is MNHNS and CDR2 is SASEGT. The CDR3 has 16 amino acids. With 3 bases removed from V and 4 bases from J, the gap between germline ends came to 18 bases. The CDR3 nucleotides are TGTGCCAGCAGTGAGGGTGTCGGTTTGGGAGGAGAGACCCAGTACTTC. Protein sequence: CASSEGVGLGGETQYF.

This clonotype was counted a few times. The chain has TRBV28 and TRBJ2-3; 7 nucleotides agree with TRBD2. The CDR3 length is 13 residues. CDR1 and CDR2 from the germline V gene are MDHEN and SYDVKM. V dropped 4 bases and J dropped 7; count of bases not matched to a gene: 5. The CDR3 sequence: CASSYLAANTQYF. CDR3 nucleotide sequence: TGTGCCAGCAGTTATCTAGCGGCGAATACGCAGTATTTT.

V is TRBV4-3 and J is TRBJ2-1; D is undetermined. The CDR3 has 13 amino acids. The V and J ends lost 1 base and 7 bases respectively, with 8 bases between them. Germline CDR1 and CDR2: LGHNA and YSLEER. The CDR3 sequence is CASSQVRKNEQFF. CDR3 coding DNA: TGCGCCAGCAGCCAAGTCCGAAAAAATGAGCAGTTCTTC.

This clonotype showed up just a few times. V gene TRBV29-1 combines with J gene TRBJ2-1; TRBD1 or TRBD2 may be the D gene (5 bases each). The germline CDR1 and CDR2 sequences are SQVTM and ANQGSEA. V was shortened by 2 bases and J by 4 bases, with 12 bases between the two germline ends. CDR3 size: 14 residues. As DNA, the CDR3 is TGCAGCGTTGAACAGGGACCCCCTTACAATGAGCAGTTCTTC. Translating it yields CSVEQGPPYNEQFF.

V is TRBV7-9 and J is TRBJ1-1; TRBD1 is a possible D gene (5 bases). The CDR3 loop spans 14 amino acids. The germline V and J ends were trimmed by 1 base and 6 bases, with 12 bases remaining between them. The V gene's germline CDR1 is SEHNR and CDR2 FQNEAQ (reference sequence). CDR3 residues: CASSLEGSGAEAFF. The DNA for the CDR3 is TGTGCCAGCAGCTTAGAAGGGTCGGGGGCTGAAGCTTTCTTT.

About this clonotype itself: Sequence at one end of the junction differs from germline and may be a read error. J is TRBJ2-1 and V is TRBV12-3 or TRBV12-4, with 9 nucleotides matching TRBD2. CDR3 length equals 14 residues. This chain's CDR3 is CASSRTHRAGGSVF. As DNA, the CDR3 is TGTGCCAGCAGTAGGACCCATCGAGCGGGAGGATCGGTCTTC.

There are a few counts of this clonotype. This chain joins TRBV20-1 and TRBJ2-5, with D possibly called TRBD1 or TRBD2 (6 bases each). V dropped 6 bases and J dropped 5 bases, with 13 bases sitting between them. This CDR3 has 12 amino acids. Germline assignment: CDR1 DFQATT and CDR2 SNEGSKA (reference sequence). CDR3 loop: CSASGGLETQYF. The CDR3 DNA is TGCAGTGCCAGTGGGGGGCTGGAGACCCAGTACTTC.

The V gene is TRBV7-8, the J gene TRBJ2-5; 10 bases are shared with TRBD2. The trim removed 1 base at V and 7 bases at J, leaving 6 bases unmatched. The CDR3 totals 15 residues. CDR1 and CDR2 (germline): SGHVS, FQNEAQ. The CDR3 region is CASSLVLAGVMTQYF. CDR3 DNA sequence: TGTGCCAGCAGCTTAGTCCTAGCGGGAGTGATGACCCAGTACTTC.

The chain uses TRBV11-1 and TRBJ1-1; the D is unclear. CDR1 is SGHAT and CDR2 is FQDESV in the germline V gene (reference sequence). V was clipped by 5 bases and J by 4 bases, with 8 bases between them. The CDR3 length is 12 residues. The chain's CDR3 is CASSGGITEAFF. The DNA for the CDR3 is TGTGCCAGCAGCGGCGGGATCACTGAAGCTTTCTTT.

The genes are TRBV20-1 and TRBJ2-1; 11 nucleotides agree with TRBD2. Trimming took 3 bases from V and 9 from J; bases not matched to a gene: 7. The germline V gene has CDR1 DFQATT and CDR2 SNEGSKA (reference sequence). CDR3 size: 14 residues. CDR3 nucleotides: TGCAGTGCTAGGGTACTAGCGGGAGATGGTGAGCAGTTCTTC. This encodes CSARVLAGDGEQFF.

The table lists this clonotype with a count of one. V gene TRBV20-1 combines with J gene TRBJ2-7; D could derive from TRBD1 or TRBD2 (5 bases each). Germline V gene lookup returns CDR1 DFQATT and CDR2 SNEGSKA (reference sequence). The CDR3 totals 11 residues. V gave up 6 bases and J gave up 9 bases, with 15 bases separating them. The CDR3 here is CSALAWDGQYV. The CDR3 DNA is TGCAGTGCCCTTGCCTGGGACGGGCAGTACGTC.

The V and J genes are TRBV27 and TRBJ2-3; 7 positions agree with TRBD1. CDR1 and CDR2 from the germline V gene are MNHEY and SMNVEV (reference sequence). The CDR3 spans 15 residues. V lost 4 bases to trimming and J lost 1 base; unmatched junction nucleotides: 5. CDR3 sequence: CASSYKTGRTDTQYF. The CDR3 region has the DNA TGTGCCAGCAGTTACAAGACAGGGCGCACAGATACGCAGTATTTT.

This clonotype came up many times. J is TRBJ2-3 and V is TRBV7-2, with TRBD2 matching 9 bases. The CDR3 has 15 amino acids. In germline, CDR1 is SGHTA, CDR2 FQGNSA. V lost 5 bases and J lost 5; bases outside the gene matches: 8. CDR3 loop: CASSNSGRSLDTQYF. The CDR3 DNA sequence: TGTGCCAGCAGCAATAGCGGGAGAAGCTTAGATACGCAGTATTTT.

The genes are TRBV1 and TRBJ2-4. TRBV1 is classified as a pseudogene. CDR3 length equals 12 residues. CDR3 protein: CTSRTARNIQYF. The CDR3 DNA reads as TGCACCAGCAGAACCGCGCGGAACATTCAGTACTTC.

The rearrangement uses TRBV12-3 or TRBV12-4 and TRBJ2-5, with a weak D call TRBD1 (6 bases). With 5 bases removed from V and 10 bases from J, the gap between germline ends came to 11 bases. CDR3 length: 11 amino acids. The CDR3 nucleotides are TGTGCCAGCAGTGCCGGGACAATCCAGTACTTC. It translates to CASSAGTIQYF.

This clonotype showed up just a few times. The V gene is TRBV25-1, the J gene TRBJ2-1, with TRBD2 matching over 13 bases. Trimming cost V 5 bases and J 10 bases; bases outside gene matches: 5. The CDR3 totals 14 residues. Germline CDR1 reads MGHDK; CDR2 reads SYGVNS. The CDR3 nucleotides read TGTGCCAGCAGTACTAGCGGGAGGGCTGGGGAGCAGTTCTTC. This encodes CASSTSGRAGEQFF.

This chain connects TRBV20-1 to TRBJ1-1; the match to TRBD1 covers 8 bases. The trim removed 6 bases at V and 0 bases at J, leaving 3 bases unmatched. The CDR3 has 13 amino acids. Germline CDR1 DFQATT, CDR2 SNEGSKA (reference sequence). CDR3 DNA sequence: TGCAGTGCCGACAGGGGATTGAACACTGAAGCTTTCTTT. This encodes CSADRGLNTEAFF.

The rearrangement uses TRBV6-5 and TRBJ1-6; 7 nucleotides agree with TRBD1. V lost 6 bases, J lost 6 bases, and 2 bases stayed unmatched. The CDR3 is made up of 13 amino acids. The germline CDR1 and CDR2 sequences are MNHEY and SVGAGI. In DNA, the CDR3 is TGTGCCAGCAGGGGACAGTCTAATTCACCCCTCCACTTT. It is translated as CASRGQSNSPLHF.

CDR3 amino acids: CASFDGAISNTGELFF. The CDR3 region has the DNA TGCGCCTCATTCGATGGAGCAATTTCCAACACCGGGGAGCTGTTTTTT. The chain uses TRBV5-1 and TRBJ2-2; the D is unclear. The V end was cut by 10 bases, the J end by 2 bases, with 21 bases between. The germline V gene encodes CDR1 SGHRS and CDR2 YFSETQ. There are 16 residues in the CDR3. Combining the CDR3 with reference TRBV5-1 and TRBJ2-2 gives the whole variable domain KAGVTQTPRYLIKTRGQQVTLSCSPISGHRSVSWYQQTPGQGLQFLFEYFSETQRNKGNFPGRFSGRQFSNSRSEMNVSTLELGDSALYLCASFDGAISNTGELFFGEGSRLTVL.

The chain carries TRBV20-1 and TRBJ1-5, with D possibly TRBD1 on 6 matching bases. The germline V and J ends were trimmed by 0 bases and 6 bases, with 12 bases remaining between them. The CDR3 is 14 amino acids. Per germline, CDR1 DFQATT and CDR2 SNEGSKA (reference sequence). The CDR3 region is CSARDTGAPQPQHF. CDR3 sequence (DNA): TGCAGTGCTAGAGATACGGGGGCCCCTCAGCCCCAGCATTTT.

V gene TRBV24-1 combines with J gene TRBJ2-1; 12 bases match TRBD2. Trimming removed 3 bases from V and 3 bases from J; junction bases left unmatched: 2. CDR1 is KGHDR, CDR2 SFDVKD, per germline. CDR3 length equals 16 residues. The CDR3 bases are TGTGCCACCAGTGATACTAGCGGGAGGAACTACAATGAGCAGTTCTTC. Translated, it gives CATSDTSGRNYNEQFF.

This clonotype appeared a few times. The gene calls are TRBV4-3 and TRBJ2-1, with TRBD2 identical over 9 bases. V lost 1 base and J lost 4; bases outside the gene matches: 5. The CDR3 spans 16 residues. Germline CDR1 is LGHNA and CDR2 is YSLEER. The CDR3: CASSQGSLAGYNEQFF. CDR3 DNA: TGCGCCAGCAGCCAAGGGTCCCTAGCGGGGTACAATGAGCAGTTCTTC.

The chain combines TRBV20-1 with TRBJ2-3, with 7 bases that match TRBD2. The CDR3 is 13 residues long. V shed 5 bases and J 3 bases; nucleotides not matched to a gene: 5. CDR1 is DFQATT, CDR2 SNEGSKA, per germline (reference sequence). The CDR3 coding sequence is TGCAGTGCTCCCCCCGGGGGGACAGATACGCAGTATTTT. Encoded protein: CSAPPGGTDTQYF.

This rearrangement joins TRBV6-1 to TRBJ2-7; D is possibly TRBD1 (5 bases). This CDR3 contains 13 residues. In germline, CDR1 is MNHNS, CDR2 SASEGT. The V and J ends lost 8 bases and 4 bases respectively, with 15 bases between them. CDR3 loop: CASQGTGPYEQYF. The DNA for the CDR3 is TGTGCCAGCCAGGGAACTGGGCCTTACGAGCAGTACTTC.